This T cell receptor beta chain derives from a study of cytomegalovirus exposure and HLA in healthy donors. Primers: 60 Vbeta forward and 13 Jbeta reverse. Sequencing was performed with immunoSEQ multiplex PCR; in TCRdb, only in-frame clones are kept and a portion is missing. The table records 160,000 or so clones, over 70% of them present only once. Germline CDR1 reads SGHRS; CDR2 reads YFSETQ. The CDR3 consists of 15 residues. V shed 2 bases and J shed 6 bases, with 14 bases lying between them. The clonotype was recovered from a man between 40 and 49 years old in good health and CMV-seronegative. This sequence joins TRBV5-1 and TRBJ1-4; D perhaps matches TRBD1 (5 bases). What was sequenced was PBMCs. The CDR3 reads CASSFDSVGDEKLFF. The CDR3 DNA follows: TGCGCCAGCAGCTTCGACAGTGTCGGAGATGAAAAACTGTTTTTT. The variable domain in full, completed from reference TRBV5-1 and TRBJ1-4, reads KAGVTQTPRYLIKTRGQQVTLSCSPISGHRSVSWYQQTPGQGLQFLFEYFSETQRNKGNFPGRFSGRQFSNSRSEMNVSTLELGDSALYLCASSFDSVGDEKLFFGSGTQLSVL.